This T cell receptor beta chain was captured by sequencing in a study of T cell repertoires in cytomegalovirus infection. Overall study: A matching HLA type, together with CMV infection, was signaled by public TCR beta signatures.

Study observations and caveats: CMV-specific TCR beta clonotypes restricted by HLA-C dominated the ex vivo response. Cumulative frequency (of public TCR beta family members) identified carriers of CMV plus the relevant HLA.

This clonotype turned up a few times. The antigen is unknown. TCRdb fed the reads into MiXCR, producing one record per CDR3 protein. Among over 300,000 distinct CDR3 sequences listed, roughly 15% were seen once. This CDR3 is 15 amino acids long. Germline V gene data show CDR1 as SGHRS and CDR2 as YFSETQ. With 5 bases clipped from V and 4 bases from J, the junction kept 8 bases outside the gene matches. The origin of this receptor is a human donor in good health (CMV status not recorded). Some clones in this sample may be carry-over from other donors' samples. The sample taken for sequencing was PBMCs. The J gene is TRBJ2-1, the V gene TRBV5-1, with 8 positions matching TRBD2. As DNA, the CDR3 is TGCGCCAGCAGAGTAGCGGGGCCTCAGTACAATGAGCAGTTCTTC. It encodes CASRVAGPQYNEQFF.